Each of the 25 T cell receptor beta chains below was sequenced from the same sample in a study of shared clonotypes between healthy human individuals. The assay was immunoSEQ multiplex PCR, and TCRdb's table has in-frame clones only and misses some. Here the sample spans roughly 1,500,000 clones, approximately 98.5% being singletons. Sequencing input: naive CD4+ T cells sorted from blood. Subset described: CD45RA+ positively selected. All receptors come from a man younger than 40 in good health.

Here the CDR3 reads CASSLQGLIGNTIYF. The CDR3, as DNA: TGCGCCAGCAGCTTACAGGGGCTTATTGGAAACACCATATATTTT. The chain uses TRBV5-1 and TRBJ1-3; 7 positions match TRBD1. The CDR3 loop spans 15 amino acids. Germline V gene lookup returns CDR1 SGHRS and CDR2 YFSETQ. Trimming removed 2 bases from V and 3 bases from J; junction bases left unmatched: 5.

V gene TRBV28 combines with J gene TRBJ2-5; weak D call: TRBD2 (7 bases). CDR1 and CDR2 (germline): MDHEN, SYDVKM. The ends were cut back, 7 bases at V and 1 base at J, with 22 bases in the middle. The CDR3 contains 17 residues. CDR3 residues: CASITQAGALTQETQYF. The CDR3 region has the DNA TGTGCCAGCATTACCCAGGCGGGGGCCCTTACCCAAGAGACCCAGTACTTC.

V gene TRBV19 combines with J gene TRBJ2-6; 8 nucleotides align to TRBD1. Germline V CDR1 and CDR2: LNHDA, SQIVND (reference sequence). The CDR3 spans 16 residues. V was clipped by 7 bases and J by 3 bases; unmatched bases: 8. In nucleotides, the CDR3 is TGTGCCAGTAACCCCCCAGGGGGCCATGGGGCCAACGTCCTGACTTTC. Translation: CASNPPGGHGANVLTF.

V gene TRBV5-4 combines with J gene TRBJ2-7; D remains ambiguous. V was pared by 3 bases and J by 5 bases, with 15 bases between. CDR1 SGHNT and CDR2 YYREEE come from the germline V gene (reference sequence). This CDR3 contains 14 residues. In DNA, the CDR3 is TGTGCCAGCAGCTCCCCCACCGGGCGGAACGAGCAGTACTTC. As protein: CASSSPTGRNEQYF.

This clone was recorded once. The J gene is TRBJ2-7, the V gene TRBV27; weak D call: TRBD2 (5 bases). Trimming took off 2 bases at V and 3 bases at J, with 11 bases between the two ends. The CDR3 has 14 amino acids. CDR1 and CDR2 from the germline V gene are MNHEY and SMNVEV (reference sequence). CDR3 nucleotide sequence: TGTGCCAGCAGTTTAATGACGGGAAACTACGAGCAGTACTTC. This translates into CASSLMTGNYEQYF.

The CDR3 DNA follows: TGTGCCAGCAGCGCAAACCGAGCGCGGCAGTACTTC. It specifies CASSANRARQYF. The chain recombines TRBV7-2 with TRBJ2-7; D remains ambiguous. Germline V lookup: CDR1 SGHTA, CDR2 FQGNSA. V was pared by 5 bases and J by 9 bases, with 14 bases between. This CDR3 spans 12 amino acids. The entire variable domain, with the rest obtained from reference TRBV7-2 and TRBJ2-7, is as follows: GAGVSQSPSNKVTEKGKDVELRCDPISGHTALYWYRQSLGQGLEFLIYFQGNSAPDKSGLPSDRFSAERTGGSVSTLTIQRTQQEDSAVYLCASSANRARQYFGPGTRLTVT.

The chain's CDR3 is CASSSPPYYEQYF. The CDR3 nucleotides read TGTGCCAGCAGCTCGCCCCCATATTACGAGCAGTACTTC. The chain is built from TRBV7-9 and TRBJ2-7; D unclear. The CDR3 totals 13 residues. Germline V lookup: CDR1 SEHNR, CDR2 FQNEAQ (reference sequence). The V gene lost 4 bases and the J gene lost 4 bases, with 11 bases spanning the gap.

The CDR3 region has the DNA TGCGCCAGCAGCTCGGGACAGGGGGCCCACGAGCAGTACTTC. This gives the protein CASSSGQGAHEQYF. The chain joins TRBV5-1 to TRBJ2-7; 12 nucleotides align to TRBD1. The CDR3 runs to 14 residues. Trimming took 3 bases from V and 5 from J; bases not matched to a gene: 3. Germline CDR1 and CDR2: SGHRS and YFSETQ.

About this clone itself: Distinct nucleotide sequences in the sample also encode this CDR3. CDR3 protein: CASSLRTGPQETQYF. Here the CDR3 DNA reads TGTGCCAGCTCACTGAGGACAGGCCCCCAAGAGACCCAGTACTTC. The chain combines TRBV18 with TRBJ2-5; 7 positions agree with TRBD1. Germline V gene sequence: CDR1 KGHSH, CDR2 LQKENI. The CDR3 has 15 residues. J was trimmed by 1 base and V by 4 bases; bases with no gene match: 6. Full variable domain (outside the CDR3, taken from reference TRBV18 and TRBJ2-5): NAGVMQNPRHLVRRRGQEARLRCSPMKGHSHVYWYRQLPEEGLKFMVYLQKENIIDESGMPKERFSAEFPKEGPSILRIQQVVRGDSAAYFCASSLRTGPQETQYFGPGTRLLVL.

V and J are TRBV5-1 and TRBJ2-1; 11 positions agree with TRBD2. The CDR3 covers 15 residues. With V trimmed by 5 bases and J by 4 bases, 5 bases remained unmatched. CDR1 is SGHRS, CDR2 YFSETQ, per germline. Here the CDR3 DNA reads TGCGCCAGCAGGTGGGGACTAGCGGAATACAATGAGCAGTTCTTC. Translation gives CASRWGLAEYNEQFF.

V gene TRBV10-1 combines with J gene TRBJ1-3; D remains ambiguous. This CDR3 has 13 residues. V lost 3 bases to trimming and J lost 2 bases, with 5 bases between them. The germline CDR1 and CDR2 sequences are WNHNN and SYGVQD (reference sequence). The CDR3 region is CASSDSPGNTIYF. CDR3 in DNA: TGCGCCAGCAGTGACAGTCCTGGAAACACCATATATTTT.

The chain is built from TRBV5-5 and TRBJ2-3; D not resolved. Trimming shortened V by 0 bases and J by 2 bases, and 7 bases separated the two germline ends. Germline lookup yields CDR1 SGHKS and CDR2 YYEKEE (reference sequence). The CDR3 consists of 14 residues. The CDR3 loop reads CASSLEANTDTQYF. The CDR3 DNA reads TGTGCCAGCAGCTTGGAAGCGAACACAGATACGCAGTATTTT.

This chain links TRBV9 with TRBJ2-1; 9 bases are shared with TRBD2. Unmatched junction bases numbered 10, after V lost 3 bases and J lost 9 bases. Germline V gene lookup returns CDR1 SGDLS and CDR2 YYNGEE. The CDR3 sequence is 15 residues long. In DNA form, the CDR3 reads TGTGCCAGCAGCGCCCCCGGGACTAGCTTCACTGAGCAGTTCTTC. Translating gives CASSAPGTSFTEQFF.

For this clone: At the DNA level, this CDR3 is encoded by other sequences in the same sample as well. J is TRBJ2-1 and V is TRBV28; D call uncertain. CDR1 is MDHEN, CDR2 SYDVKM, per germline. Trimming stripped 3 bases from V and 8 bases from J, with 5 bases between. The CDR3 loop spans 11 amino acids. The CDR3 here is CASSFRDEQFF. The DNA of the CDR3 is TGTGCCAGCAGTTTTAGGGATGAGCAGTTCTTC.

The rearrangement uses TRBV10-1 and TRBJ2-3, with D possibly TRBD1 on 5 matching bases. Germline V gene data show CDR1 as WNHNN and CDR2 as SYGVQD (reference sequence). The V end lost 9 bases, the J end lost 3 bases, and 13 bases lay between the germline ends. This CDR3 is 13 amino acids long. CDR3 in amino acids: CASSGIGTDTQYF. CDR3 DNA: TGCGCCAGTTCAGGGATTGGAACAGATACGCAGTATTTT.

The chain recombines TRBV30 with TRBJ2-1, with 9 nucleotides matching TRBD2. Germline V CDR1 and CDR2: GTSNPN, SVGIG (reference sequence). J lost 7 bases, V lost 3 bases, and 10 bases had no gene match. This CDR3 region has 15 residues. The CDR3 loop reads CAWRRGRAVGNEQFF. CDR3 coding DNA: TGTGCCTGGAGGCGCGGGAGGGCCGTTGGAAATGAGCAGTTCTTC.

The chain combines TRBV5-4 with TRBJ2-3, with TRBD1 matching 9 bases. The ends lost 6 bases at V and 6 bases at J; junction bases unmatched: 8. The CDR3 totals 14 residues. The germline CDR1 and CDR2 sequences are SGHNT and YYREEE (reference sequence). The CDR3 sequence: CASTLQGAGDTQYF. Here the CDR3 DNA reads TGTGCCAGCACCCTACAGGGGGCGGGGGATACGCAGTATTTT.

This chain uses TRBV28 with TRBJ2-7; 13 nucleotides line up with TRBD2. The CDR3 is 16 residues long. Losses at the gene ends were 4 bases for V and 4 bases for J; bases not matched to a gene: 7. In germline, CDR1 is MDHEN, CDR2 SYDVKM. The CDR3 loop is CASSSLRTSGSYEQYF. CDR3 in DNA: TGTGCCAGCAGTTCTTTACGGACTAGCGGGAGTTACGAGCAGTACTTC.

The V gene is TRBV5-4, the J gene TRBJ1-1; the match to TRBD1 covers 8 bases. The V and J ends lost 1 base and 6 bases, in that order; junction bases with no gene match: 5. The CDR3 is 14 residues long. From germline, CDR1 is SGHNT and CDR2 YYREEE (reference sequence). The chain's CDR3 is CASSLNRGDAEAFF. CDR3 nucleotide sequence: TGTGCCAGCAGCTTGAACAGGGGGGACGCTGAAGCTTTCTTT.

V is TRBV2 and J is TRBJ2-1, with 10 bases that match TRBD2. J lost 3 bases, V lost 4 bases, and 3 bases had no gene match. The CDR3 consists of 15 residues. CDR1 and CDR2 from the germline V gene are SNHLY and FYNNEI. The CDR3 protein is CASSASGRVYNEQFF. In DNA form, the CDR3 reads TGTGCCAGCAGTGCTAGCGGGAGAGTCTACAATGAGCAGTTCTTC.

This chain joins TRBV7-2 and TRBJ2-1; D gene uncertain. The germline V gene encodes CDR1 SGHTA and CDR2 FQGNSA. CDR3 length: 15 residues. Trimming cost V 1 base and J 4 bases, with 11 bases left between them. CDR3 protein: CASSLVLGGYNEQFF. CDR3 nucleotides: TGTGCCAGCAGCTTAGTGCTGGGCGGTTACAATGAGCAGTTCTTC.

J is TRBJ2-7 and V is TRBV19; 9 nucleotides align to TRBD1. This CDR3 has 15 residues. Germline loops: CDR1 LNHDA, CDR2 SQIVND (reference sequence). Unmatched junction bases numbered 8, after V lost 5 bases and J lost 3 bases. The CDR3 coding sequence is TGTGCCAGTAGTCCCATCCTGACAGGGGGCTACGAGCAGTACTTC. Amino acids: CASSPILTGGYEQYF.

The gene calls are TRBV5-4 and TRBJ1-5; no definite D call. The CDR3 extends over 14 amino acids. Trimming took off 9 bases at V and 3 bases at J, with 16 bases between the two ends. In germline, CDR1 is SGHNT, CDR2 YYREEE (reference sequence). CDR3 DNA: TGTGCCACCACTATTGGCGGCACCAATCAGCCCCAGCATTTT. This gives the protein CATTIGGTNQPQHF.

The genes are TRBV9 and TRBJ2-3, with 11 bases lining up with TRBD2. The CDR3 length is 19 residues. Trimming cost V 7 bases and J 0 bases; bases outside gene matches: 16. CDR1 and CDR2 from the germline V gene are SGDLS and YYNGEE. This chain's CDR3 is CASGLTSGTSGTSTDTQYF. The CDR3 region has the DNA TGTGCCAGCGGACTTACCTCCGGGACTAGCGGAACTAGCACAGATACGCAGTATTTT.

The chain combines TRBV28 with TRBJ2-7, with D tentatively TRBD1 (5 bases). The V and J ends lost 7 bases and 3 bases respectively, with 13 bases between them. The CDR3 length is 13 residues. Germline lookup yields CDR1 MDHEN and CDR2 SYDVKM. CDR3 nucleotide sequence: TGTGCCAGCACCTCAGGGATCAACTACGAGCAGTACTTC. This gives the protein CASTSGINYEQYF.